This TCR beta chain comes out of a study of T cell repertoires in cytomegalovirus infection. Findings and limits, study-wide: CMV carriers with the relevant HLA were identified by cumulative public TCR beta family frequency. The ex vivo response showed dominance by HLA-C-restricted CMV-specific TCR beta clonotypes.

Of note for this clonotype: The antigen is not known.

With 0 bases removed from V and 5 bases from J, the gap between germline ends came to 9 bases. This CDR3 has 13 amino acids. The germline CDR1 and CDR2 sequences are SGDLS and YYNGEE. TCRdb re-analysed the reads in MiXCR, keeping a single row per CDR3 protein. The sample shows some 46,000 distinct CDR3 sequences, about 21% of them seen only once. This rearrangement joins TRBV9 to TRBJ2-7; the D is unclear. The source is a human donor in good health (CMV status not recorded). Some clones in this sample may be carry-over from other donors' samples. This material consisted of CD8+ T cells from cultured PBMCs, taken from culture after CMV antigen stimulation. This CDR3 is CASSVEVPDEQYF. The CDR3, as DNA: TGTGCCAGCAGCGTAGAGGTTCCCGACGAGCAGTACTTC.